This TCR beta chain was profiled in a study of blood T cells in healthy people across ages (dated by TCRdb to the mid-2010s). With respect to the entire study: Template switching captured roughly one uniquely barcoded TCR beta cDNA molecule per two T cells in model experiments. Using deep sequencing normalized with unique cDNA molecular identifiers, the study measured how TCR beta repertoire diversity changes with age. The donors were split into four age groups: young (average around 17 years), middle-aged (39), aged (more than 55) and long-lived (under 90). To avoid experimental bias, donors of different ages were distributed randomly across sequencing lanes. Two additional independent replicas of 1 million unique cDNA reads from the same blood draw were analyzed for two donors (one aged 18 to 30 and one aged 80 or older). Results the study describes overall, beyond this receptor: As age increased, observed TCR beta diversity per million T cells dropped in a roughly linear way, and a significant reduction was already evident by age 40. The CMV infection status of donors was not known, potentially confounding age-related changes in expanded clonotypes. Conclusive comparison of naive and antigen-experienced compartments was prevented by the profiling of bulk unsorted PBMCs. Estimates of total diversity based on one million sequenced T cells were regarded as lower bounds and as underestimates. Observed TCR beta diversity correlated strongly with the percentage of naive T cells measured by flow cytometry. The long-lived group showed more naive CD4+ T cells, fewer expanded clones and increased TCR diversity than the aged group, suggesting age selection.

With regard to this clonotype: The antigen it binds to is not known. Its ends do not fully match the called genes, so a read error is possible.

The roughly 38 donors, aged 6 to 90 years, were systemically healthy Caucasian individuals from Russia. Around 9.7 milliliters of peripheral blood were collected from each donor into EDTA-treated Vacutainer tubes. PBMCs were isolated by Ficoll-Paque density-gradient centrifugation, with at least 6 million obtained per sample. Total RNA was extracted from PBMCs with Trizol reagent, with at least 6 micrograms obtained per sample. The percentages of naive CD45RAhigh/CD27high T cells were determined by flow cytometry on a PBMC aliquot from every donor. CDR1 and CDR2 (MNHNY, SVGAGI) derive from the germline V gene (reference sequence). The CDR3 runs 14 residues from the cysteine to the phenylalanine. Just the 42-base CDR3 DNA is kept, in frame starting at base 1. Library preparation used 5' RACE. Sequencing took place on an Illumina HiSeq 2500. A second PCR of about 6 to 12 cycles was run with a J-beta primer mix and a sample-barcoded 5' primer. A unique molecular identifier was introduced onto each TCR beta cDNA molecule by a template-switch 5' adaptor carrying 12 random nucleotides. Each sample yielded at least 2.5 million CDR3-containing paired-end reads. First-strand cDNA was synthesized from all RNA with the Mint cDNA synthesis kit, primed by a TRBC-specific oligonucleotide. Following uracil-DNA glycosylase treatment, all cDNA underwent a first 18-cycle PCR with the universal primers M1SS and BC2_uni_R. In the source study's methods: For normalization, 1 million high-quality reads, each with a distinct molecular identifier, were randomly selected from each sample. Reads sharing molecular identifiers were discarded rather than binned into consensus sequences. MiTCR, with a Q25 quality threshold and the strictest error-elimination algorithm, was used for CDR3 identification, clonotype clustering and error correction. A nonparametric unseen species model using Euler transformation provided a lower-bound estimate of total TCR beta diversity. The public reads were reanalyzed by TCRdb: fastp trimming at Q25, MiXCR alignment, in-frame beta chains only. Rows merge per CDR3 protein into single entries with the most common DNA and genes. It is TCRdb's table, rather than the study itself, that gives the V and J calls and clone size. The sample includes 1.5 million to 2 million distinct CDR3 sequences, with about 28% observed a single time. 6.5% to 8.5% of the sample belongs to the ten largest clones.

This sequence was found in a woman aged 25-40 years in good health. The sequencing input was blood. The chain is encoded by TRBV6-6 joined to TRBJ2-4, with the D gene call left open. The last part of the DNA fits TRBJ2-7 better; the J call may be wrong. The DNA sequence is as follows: TGTGCCGGCAGTTACTTGAGTCAATCCTACGAGCAGTACTTC. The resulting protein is CAGSYLSQSYEQYF.